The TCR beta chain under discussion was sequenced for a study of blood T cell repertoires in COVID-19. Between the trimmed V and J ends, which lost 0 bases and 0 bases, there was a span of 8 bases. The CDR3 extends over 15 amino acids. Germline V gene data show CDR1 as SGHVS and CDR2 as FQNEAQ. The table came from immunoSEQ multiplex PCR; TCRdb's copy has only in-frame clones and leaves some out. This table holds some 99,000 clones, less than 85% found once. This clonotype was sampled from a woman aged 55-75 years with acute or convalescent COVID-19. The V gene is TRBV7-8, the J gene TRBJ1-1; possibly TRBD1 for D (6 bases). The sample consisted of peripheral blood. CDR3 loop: CASSLAWGLNTEAFF. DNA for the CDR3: TGTGCCAGCAGCTTAGCATGGGGGCTGAACACTGAAGCTTTCTTT. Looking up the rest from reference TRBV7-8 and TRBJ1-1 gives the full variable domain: GAGVSQSPRYKVAKRGQDVALRCDPISGHVSLFWYQQALGQGPEFLTYFQNEAQLDKSGLPSDRFFAERPEGSVSTLKIQRTQQEDSAVYLCASSLAWGLNTEAFFGQGTRLTVV.